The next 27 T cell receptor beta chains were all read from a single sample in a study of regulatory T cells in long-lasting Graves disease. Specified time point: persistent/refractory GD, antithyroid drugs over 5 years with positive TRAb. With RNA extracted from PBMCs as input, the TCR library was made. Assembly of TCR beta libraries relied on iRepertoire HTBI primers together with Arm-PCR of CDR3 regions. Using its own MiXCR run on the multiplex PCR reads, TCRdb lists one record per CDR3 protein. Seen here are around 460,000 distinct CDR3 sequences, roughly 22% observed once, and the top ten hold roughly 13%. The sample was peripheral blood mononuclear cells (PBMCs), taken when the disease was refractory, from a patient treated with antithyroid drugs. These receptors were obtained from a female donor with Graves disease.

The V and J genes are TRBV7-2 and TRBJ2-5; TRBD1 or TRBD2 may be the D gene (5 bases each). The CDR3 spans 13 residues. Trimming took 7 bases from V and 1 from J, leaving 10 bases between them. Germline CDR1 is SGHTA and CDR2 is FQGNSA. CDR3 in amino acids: CASNRDGQETQYF. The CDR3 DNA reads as TGTGCCAGCAACCGGGACGGCCAAGAGACCCAGTACTTC. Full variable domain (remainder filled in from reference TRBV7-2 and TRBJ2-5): GAGVSQSPSNKVTEKGKDVELRCDPISGHTALYWYRQSLGQGLEFLIYFQGNSAPDKSGLPSDRFSAERTGGSVSTLTIQRTQQEDSAVYLCASNRDGQETQYFGPGTRLLVL.

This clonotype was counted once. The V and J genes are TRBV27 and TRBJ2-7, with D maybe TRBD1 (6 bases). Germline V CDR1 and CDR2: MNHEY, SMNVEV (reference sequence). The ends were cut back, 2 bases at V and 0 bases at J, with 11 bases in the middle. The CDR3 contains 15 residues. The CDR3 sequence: CASSLGQSSSYEQYF. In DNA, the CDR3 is TGTGCCAGCAGTTTAGGACAGTCATCCTCCTACGAGCAGTACTTC.

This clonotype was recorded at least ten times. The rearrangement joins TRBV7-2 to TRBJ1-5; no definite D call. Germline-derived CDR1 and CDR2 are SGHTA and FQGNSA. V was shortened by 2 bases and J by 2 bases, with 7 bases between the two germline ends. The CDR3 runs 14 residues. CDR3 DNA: TGTGCCAGCAGCTTAATCAACGGCAATCAGCCCCAGCATTTT. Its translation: CASSLINGNQPQHF.

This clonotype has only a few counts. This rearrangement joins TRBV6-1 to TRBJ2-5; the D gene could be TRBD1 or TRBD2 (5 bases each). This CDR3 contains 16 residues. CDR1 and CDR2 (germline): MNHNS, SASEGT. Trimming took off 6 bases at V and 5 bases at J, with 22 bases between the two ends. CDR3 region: CASSTESGAGRETQYF. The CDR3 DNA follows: TGTGCCAGCAGCACAGAGTCCGGGGCTGGGCGGGAGACCCAGTACTTC.

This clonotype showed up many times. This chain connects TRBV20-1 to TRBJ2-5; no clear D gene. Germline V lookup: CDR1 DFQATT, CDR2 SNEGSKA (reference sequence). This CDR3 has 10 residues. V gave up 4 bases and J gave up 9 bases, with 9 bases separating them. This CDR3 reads CSATMVAQYF. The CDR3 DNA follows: TGCAGTGCTACTATGGTGGCCCAGTACTTC.

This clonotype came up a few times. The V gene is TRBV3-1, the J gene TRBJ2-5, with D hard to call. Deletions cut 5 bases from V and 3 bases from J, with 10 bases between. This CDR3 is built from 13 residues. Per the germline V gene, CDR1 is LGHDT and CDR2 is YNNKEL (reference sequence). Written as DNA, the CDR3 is TGTGCCAGCAGCTGGACGTCCGAAGAGACCCAGTACTTC. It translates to CASSWTSEETQYF.

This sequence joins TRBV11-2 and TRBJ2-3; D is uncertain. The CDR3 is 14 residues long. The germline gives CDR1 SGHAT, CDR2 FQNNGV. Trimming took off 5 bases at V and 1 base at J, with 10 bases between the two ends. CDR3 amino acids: CASSPRPGTDTQYF. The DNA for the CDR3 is TGTGCCAGCAGCCCTCGGCCAGGCACAGATACGCAGTATTTT.

The CDR3 spells CASSWGQGAWGYTF. The CDR3 nucleotides are TGCGCCAGCAGCTGGGGACAGGGGGCGTGGGGCTACACCTTC. The chain is built from TRBV5-1 and TRBJ1-2, with 12 bases fitting TRBD1. Trimming removed 3 bases from V and 8 bases from J; junction bases left unmatched: 5. The CDR3 runs 14 residues. The germline CDR1 and CDR2 sequences are SGHRS and YFSETQ.

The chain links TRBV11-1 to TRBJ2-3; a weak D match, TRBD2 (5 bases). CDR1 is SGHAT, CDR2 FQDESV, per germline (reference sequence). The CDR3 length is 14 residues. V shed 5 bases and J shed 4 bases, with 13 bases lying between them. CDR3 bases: TGTGCCAGCAGCACTCAAGAGGGTGCAGATACGCAGTATTTT. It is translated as CASSTQEGADTQYF.

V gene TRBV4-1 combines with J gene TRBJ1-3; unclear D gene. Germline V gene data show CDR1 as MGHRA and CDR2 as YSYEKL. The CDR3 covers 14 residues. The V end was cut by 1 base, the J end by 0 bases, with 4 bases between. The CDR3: CASSQGSSGNTIYF. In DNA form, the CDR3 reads TGCGCCAGCAGCCAAGGCAGCTCTGGAAACACCATATATTTT.

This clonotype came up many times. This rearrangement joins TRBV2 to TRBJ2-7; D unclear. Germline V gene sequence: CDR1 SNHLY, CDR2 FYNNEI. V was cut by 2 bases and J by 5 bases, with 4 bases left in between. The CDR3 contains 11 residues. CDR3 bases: TGTGCCAGCAGTGAAATCAACGAGCAGTACTTC. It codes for CASSEINEQYF.

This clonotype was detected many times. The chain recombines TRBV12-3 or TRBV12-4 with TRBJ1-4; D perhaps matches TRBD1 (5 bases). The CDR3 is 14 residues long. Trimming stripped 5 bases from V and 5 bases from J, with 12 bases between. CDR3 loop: CASSEGRLNEKLFF. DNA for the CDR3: TGTGCCAGCAGTGAGGGACGGCTGAATGAAAAACTGTTTTTT.

The CDR3 loop is CATSGLGYTEAFF. Here the CDR3 DNA reads TGTGCCACCAGTGGGCTCGGTTACACTGAAGCTTTCTTT. The chain combines TRBV15 with TRBJ1-1; D is unresolved. Germline assignment: CDR1 LNHNV and CDR2 YYDKDF (reference sequence). The CDR3 spans 13 residues. Trimming took off 6 bases at V and 3 bases at J, with 11 bases between the two ends.

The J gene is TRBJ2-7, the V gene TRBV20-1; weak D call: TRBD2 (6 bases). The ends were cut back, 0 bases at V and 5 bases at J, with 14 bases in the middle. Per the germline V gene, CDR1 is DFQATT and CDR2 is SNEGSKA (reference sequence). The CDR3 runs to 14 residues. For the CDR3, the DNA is TGCAGTGCTAGAGAAACAGGAGGGAATAACGAGCAGTACTTC. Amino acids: CSARETGGNNEQYF.

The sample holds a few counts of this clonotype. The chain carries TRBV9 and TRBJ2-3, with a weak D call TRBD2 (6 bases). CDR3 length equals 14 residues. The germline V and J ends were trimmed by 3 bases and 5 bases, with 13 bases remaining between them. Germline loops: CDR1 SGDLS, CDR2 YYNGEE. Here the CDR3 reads CASSAGTHGDTQYF. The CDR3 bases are TGTGCCAGCAGCGCCGGGACTCACGGAGATACGCAGTATTTT.

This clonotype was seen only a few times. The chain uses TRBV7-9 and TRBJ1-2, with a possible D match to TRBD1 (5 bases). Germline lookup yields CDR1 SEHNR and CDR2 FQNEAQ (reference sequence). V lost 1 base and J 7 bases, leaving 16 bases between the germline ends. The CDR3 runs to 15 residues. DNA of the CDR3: TGTGCCAGCAGCTTAGTTGTGGGACCAGCCTCTGGCTACACCTTC. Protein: CASSLVVGPASGYTF.

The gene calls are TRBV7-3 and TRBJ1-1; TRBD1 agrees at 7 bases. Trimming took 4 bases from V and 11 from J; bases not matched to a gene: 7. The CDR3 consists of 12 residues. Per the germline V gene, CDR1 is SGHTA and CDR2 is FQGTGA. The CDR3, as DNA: TGTGCCAGCAGCTCTAACAGGGGAAGCGCTTTCTTT. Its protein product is CASSSNRGSAFF.

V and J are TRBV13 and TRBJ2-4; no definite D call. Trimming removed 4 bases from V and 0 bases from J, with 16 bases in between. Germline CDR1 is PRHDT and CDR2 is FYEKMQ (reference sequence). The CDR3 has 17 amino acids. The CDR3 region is CASSSAYQRLAKNIQYF. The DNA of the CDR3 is TGTGCCAGCAGCTCAGCGTATCAGAGACTAGCCAAAAACATTCAGTACTTC. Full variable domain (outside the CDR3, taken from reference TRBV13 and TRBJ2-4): AAGVIQSPRHLIKEKRETATLKCYPIPRHDTVYWYQQGPGQDPQFLISFYEKMQSDKGSIPDRFSAQQFSDYHSELNMSSLELGDSALYFCASSSAYQRLAKNIQYFGAGTRLSVL.

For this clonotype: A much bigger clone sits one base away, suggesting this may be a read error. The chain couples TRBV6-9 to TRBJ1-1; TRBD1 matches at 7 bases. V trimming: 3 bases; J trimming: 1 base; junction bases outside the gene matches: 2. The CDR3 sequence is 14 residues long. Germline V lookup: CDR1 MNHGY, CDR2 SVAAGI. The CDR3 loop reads CASSYHRGNTEAFF. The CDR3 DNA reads TGTGCCAGCAGTTACCACAGGGGGAACACTGAAGCTTTCTTT.

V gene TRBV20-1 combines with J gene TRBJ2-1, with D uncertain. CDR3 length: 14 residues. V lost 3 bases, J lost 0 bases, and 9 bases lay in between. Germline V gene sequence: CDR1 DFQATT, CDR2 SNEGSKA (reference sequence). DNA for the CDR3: TGCAGTGCTAGGTGGTGGCGCTCCTACAATGAGCAGTTCTTC. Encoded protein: CSARWWRSYNEQFF.

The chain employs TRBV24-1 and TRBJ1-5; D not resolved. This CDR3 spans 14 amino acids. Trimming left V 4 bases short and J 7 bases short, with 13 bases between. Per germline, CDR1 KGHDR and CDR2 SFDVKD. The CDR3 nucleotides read TGTGCCACCAGTGACCAGCCCTGGGGACAGCCCCAGCATTTT. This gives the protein CATSDQPWGQPQHF.

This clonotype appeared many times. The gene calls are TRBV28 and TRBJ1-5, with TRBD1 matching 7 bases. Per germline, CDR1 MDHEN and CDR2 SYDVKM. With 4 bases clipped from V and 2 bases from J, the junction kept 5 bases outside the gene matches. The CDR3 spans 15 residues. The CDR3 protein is CASSSTGAGNQPQHF. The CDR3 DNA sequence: TGTGCCAGCAGTTCAACAGGGGCTGGCAATCAGCCCCAGCATTTT.

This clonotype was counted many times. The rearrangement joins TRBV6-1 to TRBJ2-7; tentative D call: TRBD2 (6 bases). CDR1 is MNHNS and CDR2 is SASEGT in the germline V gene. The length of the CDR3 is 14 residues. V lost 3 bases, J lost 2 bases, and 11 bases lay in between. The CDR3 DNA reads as TGTGCCAGCAGTGACTCCCGGGAGCCCTACGAGCAGTACTTC. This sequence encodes CASSDSREPYEQYF.

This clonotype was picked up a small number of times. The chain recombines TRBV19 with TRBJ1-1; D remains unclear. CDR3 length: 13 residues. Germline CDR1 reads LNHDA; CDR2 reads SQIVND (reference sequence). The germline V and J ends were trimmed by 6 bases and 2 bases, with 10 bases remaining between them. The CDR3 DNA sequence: TGTGCCAGTAGATCCGGAGGTAACACTGAAGCTTTCTTT. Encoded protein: CASRSGGNTEAFF. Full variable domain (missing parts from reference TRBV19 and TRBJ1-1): DGGITQSPKYLFRKEGQNVTLSCEQNLNHDAMYWYRQDPGQGLRLIYYSQIVNDFQKGDIAEGYSVSREKKESFPLTVTSAQKNPTAFYLCASRSGGNTEAFFGQGTRLTVV.

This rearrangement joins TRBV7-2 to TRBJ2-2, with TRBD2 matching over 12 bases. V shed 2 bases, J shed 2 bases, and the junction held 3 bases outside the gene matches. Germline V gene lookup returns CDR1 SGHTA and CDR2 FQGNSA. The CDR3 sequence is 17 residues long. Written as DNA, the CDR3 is TGTGCCAGCAGCTTATCTAGCGGGAGGGCCAACACCGGGGAGCTGTTTTTT. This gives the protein CASSLSSGRANTGELFF.

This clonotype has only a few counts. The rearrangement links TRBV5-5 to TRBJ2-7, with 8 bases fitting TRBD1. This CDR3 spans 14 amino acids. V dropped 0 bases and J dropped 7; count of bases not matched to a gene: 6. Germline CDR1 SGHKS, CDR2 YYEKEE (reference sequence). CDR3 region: CASSLVRGHWEQYF. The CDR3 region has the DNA TGTGCCAGCAGCTTGGTCAGGGGGCATTGGGAGCAGTACTTC.

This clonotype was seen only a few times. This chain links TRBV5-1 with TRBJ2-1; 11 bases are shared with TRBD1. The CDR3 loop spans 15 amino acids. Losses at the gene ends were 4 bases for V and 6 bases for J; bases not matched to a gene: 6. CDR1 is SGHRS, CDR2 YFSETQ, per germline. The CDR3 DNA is TGCGCCAGCAGCCTGACCGGGACAGGGGGCAATGAGCAGTTCTTC. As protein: CASSLTGTGGNEQFF.